This T cell receptor (beta chain) was recovered during a study of control samples from healthy donors and cancer patients. Germline V gives CDR1 LGHNT, CDR2 FRNRAP. V was pared by 1 base and J by 8 bases, with 17 bases between. The CDR3 sequence is 15 residues long. Assay: immunoSEQ multiplex PCR; the TCRdb copy retains only in-frame clones and omits some. This sample has some 130,000 clones; less than 95% occur once, and the top ten carry around 3.6%. The V gene is TRBV12-5, the J gene TRBJ1-2; D is undetermined. Sample: blood. The TCR originated in a man aged 25-45 years in good health. This CDR3 is CASGLASFASKGYTF. The CDR3 region has the DNA TGTGCTAGTGGTTTGGCATCCTTTGCCTCGAAGGGCTACACCTTC.